This T cell receptor beta chain is drawn from a study of shared clonotypes between healthy human individuals. Across the study: Three plates each covered CD4 naive and memory; CD8 naive two, CD8 memory one.

HIV-negative, healthy adults without recent acute infections or vaccinations were the donors. Into CD45RA+ naive and CD45RA-negative memory subsets, the CD4+ cells were split. The length of the CDR3 is 14 residues. The V gene's germline CDR1 is MNHEY and CDR2 SMNVEV (reference sequence). Trimming at V came to 2 bases and at J to 10 bases, leaving 7 bases not matched to a gene. Study-wide findings and caveats: Between a few donors, naive CD4 clonotypes were shared at a level of about 5.3%.

Clones were read by immunoSEQ multiplex PCR, and TCRdb kept only the in-frame ones, dropping some. Of roughly 2.5 million clones in the sample, approximately 92% are singletons; the top ten hold 0.14%. For this clone: Antigen: not known.

The sample consisted of naive CD4+ T cells sorted from blood. Subset: CD45RA+ positively selected. This chain joins TRBV27 and TRBJ1-1; 10 positions agree with TRBD1. The sequence was obtained from a man in his late teens or twenties in good health. The CDR3 loop is CASSLPGQGSLAFF. CDR3 DNA sequence: TGTGCCAGCAGTTTACCGGGACAGGGGTCGTTAGCTTTCTTT.